This passage covers 32 T cell receptor beta chains from one sample sequenced in a study of T cells after yellow fever vaccination. TCRdb reprocessed the 5' RACE reads with MiXCR, giving one entry per CDR3 protein. The sample carries about 320,000 distinct CDR3 sequences, 3.5% to 4.5% recorded once. The specimen comprised PBMCs, sampled 15 days after the yellow fever booster vaccination. These receptors all come from a man younger than 35 who received the YFV17D yellow fever vaccine.

This clonotype was picked up a small number of times. The chain combines TRBV7-9 with TRBJ2-3; 7 nucleotides agree with TRBD2. CDR1 is SEHNR, CDR2 FQNEAQ, per germline (reference sequence). The CDR3 loop spans 12 amino acids. V shed 10 bases and J 5 bases; nucleotides not matched to a gene: 6. The CDR3: CATTPGGDTQYF. CDR3 bases: TGTGCCACGACACCGGGAGGAGATACGCAGTATTTT.

This chain connects TRBV7-2 to TRBJ2-1; D tentatively fits TRBD1 or TRBD2 (5 bases each). This CDR3 has 13 residues. CDR1 is SGHTA and CDR2 is FQGNSA in the germline V gene. The ends were cut back, 4 bases at V and 7 bases at J, with 11 bases in the middle. The chain's CDR3 is CASSSPGPNEQFF. The CDR3 DNA follows: TGTGCCAGCAGCTCCCCGGGACCGAATGAGCAGTTCTTC.

This clonotype was counted ten times or more. The chain couples TRBV9 to TRBJ1-3; D ambiguous. In germline, CDR1 is SGDLS, CDR2 YYNGEE. V was pared by 0 bases and J by 4 bases, with 14 bases between. The CDR3 is 16 amino acids. CDR3 residues: CASSVDSPIVGNTIYF. In DNA form, the CDR3 reads TGTGCCAGCAGCGTAGATTCTCCAATCGTCGGAAACACCATATATTTT.

This clonotype was counted at least ten times. This sequence joins TRBV7-6 and TRBJ2-3; D remains ambiguous. Germline assignment: CDR1 SGHVS and CDR2 FNYEAQ. The V end lost 2 bases, the J end lost 1 base, and 7 bases lay between the germline ends. The CDR3 is 14 amino acids. Written as DNA, the CDR3 is TGTGCCAGCAGCTTAATCCCGGGCACAGATACGCAGTATTTT. This translates into CASSLIPGTDTQYF.

This chain joins TRBV5-1 and TRBJ2-5; D call uncertain. The length of the CDR3 is 15 residues. Per germline, CDR1 SGHRS and CDR2 YFSETQ. With 0 bases removed from V and 2 bases from J, the gap between germline ends came to 11 bases. CDR3 amino acids: CASSLALGSQETQYF. Written as DNA, the CDR3 is TGCGCCAGCAGCTTGGCCTTGGGTAGTCAAGAGACCCAGTACTTC.

This chain connects TRBV27 to TRBJ2-1, with 8 bases fitting TRBD2. From germline, CDR1 is MNHEY and CDR2 SMNVEV (reference sequence). The CDR3 length is 15 residues. With 5 bases clipped from V and 5 bases from J, the junction kept 8 bases outside the gene matches. Written as DNA, the CDR3 is TGTGCCAGCAGTCCCATCGGGGGGGCCCACAATGAGCAGTTCTTC. The encoded protein is CASSPIGGAHNEQFF.

J is TRBJ2-1 and V is TRBV10-3; 14 nucleotides agree with TRBD2. CDR1 and CDR2 (germline): ENHRY, SYGVKD. The CDR3 has 15 amino acids. Germline trimming cut 6 bases from V and 9 bases from J; bases unmatched to any gene: 7. The CDR3 sequence is CAISPTSGGAGEQFF. CDR3 DNA: TGTGCCATCAGCCCGACTAGCGGGGGGGCCGGTGAGCAGTTCTTC.

This clonotype was observed many times. The rearrangement links TRBV6-5 to TRBJ2-1; D perhaps matches TRBD1 (5 bases). The length of the CDR3 is 13 residues. Germline V gives CDR1 MNHEY, CDR2 SVGAGI. The V end was cut by 6 bases, the J end by 5 bases, with 11 bases between. CDR3 in DNA: TGTGCCAGCAGGGCCACAGGAAACAATGAGCAGTTCTTC. Residues: CASRATGNNEQFF.

This clonotype was recorded many times. V is TRBV15 and J is TRBJ2-5; 7 bases are shared with TRBD1. Looked up from germline, CDR1 is LNHNV and CDR2 is YYDKDF (reference sequence). This CDR3 has 12 residues. V trimming: 5 bases; J trimming: 5 bases; junction bases outside the gene matches: 2. This chain's CDR3 is CATSQTGETQYF. CDR3 nucleotides: TGTGCCACCAGCCAGACAGGGGAGACCCAGTACTTC.

The chain has TRBV21-1 and TRBJ1-1. TRBV21-1 is recorded as a pseudogene. The CDR3 covers 18 residues. In DNA form, the CDR3 reads TGTGCCAGCAGCCTACGGGACCCGCAAAGGGAGGGGGGGACTGAAGCTTTCTTT. Residues: CASSLRDPQREGGTEAFF.

This clonotype was observed many times. The chain couples TRBV10-3 to TRBJ2-7; D possibly corresponds to TRBD2 (7 bases). The CDR3 loop spans 15 amino acids. V was pared by 2 bases and J by 2 bases, with 13 bases between. Germline lookup yields CDR1 ENHRY and CDR2 SYGVKD. CDR3 DNA sequence: TGTGCCATCAGTGAGGTCGGGGGGCGTCCCTACGAGCAGTACTTC. Translation gives CAISEVGGRPYEQYF.

This clonotype showed up many times. This chain joins TRBV4-3 and TRBJ2-3; perhaps TRBD2 as D (7 bases). Trimming shortened V by 4 bases and J by 5 bases, and 19 bases separated the two germline ends. The CDR3 runs 16 residues. The germline V gene encodes CDR1 LGHNA and CDR2 YSLEER. For the CDR3, the DNA is TGCGCCAGCAGCCCGGGGAAGGGGGGGCCGGGAGATACGCAGTATTTT. Residues: CASSPGKGGPGDTQYF.

This clonotype was seen at least ten times. The chain joins TRBV29-1 to TRBJ2-5, with D hard to call. The germline V gene has CDR1 SQVTM and CDR2 ANQGSEA. The V end lost 0 bases, the J end lost 2 bases, and 4 bases lay between the germline ends. The CDR3 runs to 12 residues. The CDR3 coding sequence is TGCAGCGTTGAAGATAAGCAAGAGACCCAGTACTTC. Translating it yields CSVEDKQETQYF.

The chain carries TRBV6-2 or TRBV6-3 and TRBJ2-6, with D perhaps TRBD1 (6 bases). CDR1 and CDR2 from the germline V gene are MNHEY and SVGEGT. The CDR3 runs 15 residues. Trimming removed 7 bases at V and 4 bases at J, with 14 bases between. The CDR3 is CASNAGQLGANVLTF. For the CDR3, the DNA is TGTGCCAGCAACGCCGGACAGCTCGGGGCCAACGTCCTGACTTTC.

The gene calls are TRBV6-1 and TRBJ1-6; no definite D call. The germline CDR1 and CDR2 sequences are MNHNS and SASEGT. Trimming shortened V by 4 bases and J by 7 bases, and 11 bases separated the two germline ends. CDR3 size: 14 residues. The CDR3 bases are TGTGCCAGCAGTGGGGAGCAGAAAAATTCACCCCTCCACTTT. This translates into CASSGEQKNSPLHF.

This clonotype has more than one count but fewer than ten. This sequence joins TRBV7-9 and TRBJ1-3, with TRBD1 matching over 8 bases. The CDR3 sequence is 15 residues long. Germline loops: CDR1 SEHNR, CDR2 FQNEAQ (reference sequence). With V trimmed by 5 bases and J by 6 bases, 9 bases remained unmatched. The CDR3 DNA follows: TGTGCCAGCAGCCTGAGACAGGGGCTTGAAAACACCATATATTTT. Translated, it gives CASSLRQGLENTIYF.

There are many counts of this clonotype. The chain recombines TRBV5-1 with TRBJ2-5, with D unclear. Trimming pared 4 bases from V and 5 bases from J, leaving 15 bases between. The CDR3 length is 14 residues. The germline V gene has CDR1 SGHRS and CDR2 YFSETQ. CDR3 bases: TGCGCCAGCAGCCCAGTCCCCCCCAGGGAGACCCAGTACTTC. The encoded protein is CASSPVPPRETQYF.

This clonotype was recorded many times. This sequence joins TRBV12-5 and TRBJ2-7; 7 nucleotides align to TRBD1. This CDR3 has 15 amino acids. The germline CDR1 and CDR2 sequences are LGHNT and FRNRAP. V was clipped by 5 bases and J by 3 bases; unmatched bases: 10. The DNA of the CDR3 is TGTGCTAGTGGTCCCGGGACAGCCAGTCTCTACGAGCAGTACTTC. Protein: CASGPGTASLYEQYF. The full variable domain, completed using reference TRBV12-5 and TRBJ2-7, is DARVTQTPRHKVTEMGQEVTMRCQPILGHNTVFWYRQTMMQGLELLAYFRNRAPLDDSGMPKDRFSAEMPDATLATLKIQPSEPRDSAVYFCASGPGTASLYEQYFGPGTRLTVT.

This clonotype was seen repeatedly, ten times or more. This chain connects TRBV10-3 to TRBJ2-1, with D possibly called TRBD1 or TRBD2 (5 bases each). This CDR3 spans 15 amino acids. Germline assignment: CDR1 ENHRY and CDR2 SYGVKD. V shed 1 base and J shed 2 bases, with 9 bases lying between them. CDR3 in DNA: TGTGCCATCAGTGAGTATGGGGGAGCCTACAATGAGCAGTTCTTC. Translated, it gives CAISEYGGAYNEQFF.

This clonotype has ten or more counts. The chain links TRBV5-1 to TRBJ2-5, with D possibly matching TRBD1 (6 bases). The V gene lost 0 bases and the J gene lost 9 bases, with 15 bases spanning the gap. The CDR3 loop spans 14 amino acids. Germline-derived CDR1 and CDR2 are SGHRS and YFSETQ. The CDR3 loop is CASSLETPQGAQYF. The CDR3 DNA reads as TGCGCCAGCAGCTTGGAGACGCCACAGGGAGCCCAGTACTTC.

This clonotype showed up many times. This chain's CDR3 is CASSLKTNTEAFF. CDR3 sequence (DNA): TGTGCCAGCAGCTTAAAAACAAACACTGAAGCTTTCTTT. The rearrangement uses TRBV7-2 and TRBJ1-1; D gene unclear. With 2 bases removed from V and 2 bases from J, the gap between germline ends came to 6 bases. The CDR3 loop spans 13 amino acids. CDR1 is SGHTA, CDR2 FQGNSA, per germline.

The chain combines TRBV5-1 with TRBJ2-5; TRBD2 agrees at 10 bases. The CDR3 is made up of 14 amino acids. The germline V gene has CDR1 SGHRS and CDR2 YFSETQ. The trim removed 4 bases at V and 5 bases at J, leaving 5 bases unmatched. CDR3 amino acids: CASSTSGVRETQYF. In DNA form, the CDR3 reads TGCGCCAGCAGCACTAGCGGGGTACGGGAGACCCAGTACTTC.

This clonotype was seen a few times. The rearrangement links TRBV9 to TRBJ2-2; the D gene is possibly TRBD1 (5 bases). The V gene's germline CDR1 is SGDLS and CDR2 YYNGEE. CDR3 length: 14 residues. V shed 4 bases and J shed 7 bases, with 14 bases lying between them. The CDR3, as DNA: TGTGCCAGCAGCCCGCCGGTGGACATCGGGGAGCTGTTTTTT. Its protein is CASSPPVDIGELFF.

At least ten counts were recorded for this clonotype. V usage is TRBV7-2 and J usage is TRBJ2-1; D gene ambiguous. Germline V gives CDR1 SGHTA, CDR2 FQGNSA. V shed 3 bases and J shed 5 bases, with 5 bases lying between them. The CDR3 extends over 12 amino acids. The CDR3 nucleotides are TGTGCCAGCAGCTTGTTCAACAATGAGCAGTTCTTC. As protein: CASSLFNNEQFF.

The V and J genes are TRBV20-1 and TRBJ2-1; the D is unclear. V lost 6 bases and J 10 bases, leaving 19 bases between the germline ends. Looked up from germline, CDR1 is DFQATT and CDR2 is SNEGSKA (reference sequence). This CDR3 is built from 13 residues. The CDR3 DNA sequence: TGCAGTGCCCACCGCCGCTTGGTAGGGGAGCAGTTCTTC. Its translation is CSAHRRLVGEQFF.

The sample holds a few counts of this clonotype. The chain recombines TRBV4-3 with TRBJ1-2; D gene ambiguous. Trimming removed 4 bases from V and 3 bases from J, with 9 bases in between. CDR1 and CDR2 from the germline V gene are LGHNA and YSLEER. CDR3 length: 13 amino acids. The CDR3 sequence is CASSRNSDYGYTF. The CDR3 DNA reads TGCGCCAGCAGCCGAAACAGTGACTATGGCTACACCTTC.

This chain links TRBV7-2 with TRBJ2-2, with 7 positions matching TRBD1. V trimming: 2 bases; J trimming: 3 bases; junction bases outside the gene matches: 0. The germline gives CDR1 SGHTA, CDR2 FQGNSA. CDR3 length: 14 residues. This CDR3 is CASSLQGDTGELFF. Here the CDR3 DNA reads TGTGCCAGCAGCTTACAGGGGGACACCGGGGAGCTGTTTTTT.

This clonotype was detected only a few times. V and J are TRBV11-2 and TRBJ2-5, with TRBD1 identical over 10 bases. Trimming took 1 base from V and 5 from J; bases not matched to a gene: 7. The CDR3 extends over 16 amino acids. Germline V gene lookup returns CDR1 SGHAT and CDR2 FQNNGV. CDR3 DNA: TGTGCCAGCAGCTTAGGAGGGGACAGGGGATTGGAGACCCAGTACTTC. Its protein product is CASSLGGDRGLETQYF.

This clonotype showed up many times. V and J are TRBV7-9 and TRBJ2-2, with a weak D call TRBD2 (6 bases). The ends were cut back, 5 bases at V and 2 bases at J, with 15 bases in the middle. Germline CDR1 SEHNR, CDR2 FQNEAQ (reference sequence). The CDR3 consists of 16 residues. The CDR3 nucleotides read TGTGCCAGCAGCCCACCTTCGGGACTCAACACCGGGGAGCTGTTTTTT. Translation gives CASSPPSGLNTGELFF.

This clonotype was counted ten times or more. The V gene is TRBV7-6, the J gene TRBJ2-3; TRBD2 matches 9 bases. The V and J ends lost 2 bases and 2 bases, in that order; junction bases with no gene match: 8. There are 17 residues in the CDR3. Germline CDR1 and CDR2: SGHVS and FNYEAQ. CDR3 region: CASSLLVSGGATDTQYF. For the CDR3, the DNA is TGTGCCAGCAGCTTACTTGTTAGCGGGGGTGCCACAGATACGCAGTATTTT. Full variable domain (outside the CDR3, taken from reference TRBV7-6 and TRBJ2-3): GAGVSQSPRYKVTKRGQDVALRCDPISGHVSLYWYRQALGQGPEFLTYFNYEAQQDKSGLPNDRFSAERPEGSISTLTIQRTEQRDSAMYRCASSLLVSGGATDTQYFGPGTRLTVL.

The table lists this clonotype with many counts. The chain has TRBV9 and TRBJ2-4; D perhaps matches TRBD1 (6 bases). The germline V gene has CDR1 SGDLS and CDR2 YYNGEE. CDR3 length: 16 amino acids. V gave up 3 bases and J gave up 2 bases, with 15 bases separating them. This chain's CDR3 is CASSAAGVDPKNIQYF. CDR3 bases: TGTGCCAGCAGCGCCGCAGGGGTAGATCCCAAAAACATTCAGTACTTC.

This clonotype was detected ten times or more. The genes are TRBV18 and TRBJ2-2; D not resolved. The CDR3 consists of 15 residues. Looked up from germline, CDR1 is KGHSH and CDR2 is LQKENI. V was trimmed by 4 bases and J by 3 bases, leaving 12 bases between them. The CDR3 nucleotides read TGTGCCAGCTCACATTTAAGGACGTACACCGGGGAGCTGTTTTTT. This sequence encodes CASSHLRTYTGELFF.